These 25 T cell receptor beta chains share one sample of origin, sequenced in a study of T cell repertoires in cytomegalovirus infection. These TCRs' antigens remain unknown. TCRdb ran MiXCR on the reads and lists one entry per CDR3 protein. The data contain hundreds of thousands of distinct CDR3 sequences, approximately 31% of them singletons. This specimen consisted of cultured CD8+ T cells from PBMCs, obtained from culture after CMV antigen stimulation. The receptors stem from a human donor in good health (CMV status not recorded). Some clones in this sample may be carry-over from other donors' samples.

The CDR3 nucleotides read TGTGCCAGCAGCTTCAGGGTTGAGGACACCGGGGAGCTGTTTTTT. Translated: CASSFRVEDTGELFF. The rearrangement links TRBV11-2 to TRBJ2-2, with D perhaps TRBD1 (5 bases). The germline V gene encodes CDR1 SGHAT and CDR2 FQNNGV. The CDR3 sequence is 15 residues long. V was shortened by 3 bases and J by 3 bases, with 11 bases between the two germline ends.

The chain uses TRBV28 and TRBJ1-6, with 7 bases fitting TRBD1. This CDR3 comprises 17 residues. Germline-derived CDR1 and CDR2 are MDHEN and SYDVKM. After removal of 8 bases from V and 0 bases from J, the junction contained 10 bases not matched to a gene. The CDR3 sequence: CASRPGQPRSYNSPLHF. CDR3 nucleotides: TGTGCCAGCCGTCCGGGACAGCCCCGCTCCTATAATTCACCCCTCCACTTT.

In its sample, this clonotype was seen a few times. The chain couples TRBV6-5 to TRBJ2-7; D remains ambiguous. V dropped 4 bases and J dropped 5 bases, with 12 bases sitting between them. CDR1 and CDR2 from the germline V gene are MNHEY and SVGAGI. This CDR3 region has 13 residues. Here the CDR3 reads CASSFGKGDEQYF. DNA for the CDR3: TGTGCCAGCAGTTTCGGAAAGGGCGACGAGCAGTACTTC.

A few counts support this clonotype. V usage is TRBV20-1 and J usage is TRBJ2-5, with TRBD2 matching over 12 bases. V gave up 4 bases and J gave up 3 bases; unmatched junction bases: 12. CDR3 size: 17 residues. Germline V lookup: CDR1 DFQATT, CDR2 SNEGSKA (reference sequence). CDR3: CSATPSGGAIREETQYF. For the CDR3, the DNA is TGCAGTGCTACCCCTAGCGGGGGGGCCATTAGAGAAGAGACCCAGTACTTC.

This clonotype came up many times. The V gene is TRBV12-3 or TRBV12-4, the J gene TRBJ1-5; tentatively, D is TRBD1 (5 bases). This CDR3 spans 12 amino acids. Trimming took off 6 bases at V and 9 bases at J, with 12 bases between the two ends. This CDR3 reads CASSQGRLPQHF. CDR3 DNA: TGTGCCAGCAGCCAGGGTCGGTTGCCCCAGCATTTT.

This clonotype was observed a single time. The rearrangement joins TRBV12-3 or TRBV12-4 to TRBJ2-7; 15 bases map to TRBD2. Trimming took 7 bases from V and 4 from J; bases not matched to a gene: 8. CDR3 size: 16 residues. The CDR3 sequence: CASTLGLAGGRYEQYF. The DNA of the CDR3 is TGTGCCAGCACCCTGGGACTAGCGGGGGGCCGATACGAGCAGTACTTC.

The rearrangement links TRBV6-2 or TRBV6-3 to TRBJ2-1; 13 bases agree with TRBD2. The V segment lost 7 bases and the J segment 5 bases; nucleotides outside the gene matches: 5. This CDR3 contains 15 residues. Germline CDR1 and CDR2: MNHEY and SVGEGT. The CDR3 coding sequence is TGTGCCAGCATCTTCGGGACTAGCGGGAACAATGAGCAGTTCTTC. Its protein product is CASIFGTSGNNEQFF.

This clonotype has a handful of counts. The chain links TRBV10-3 to TRBJ1-1, with TRBD1 as a possible D gene (6 bases). CDR3 length: 16 amino acids. The germline V and J ends were trimmed by 4 bases and 1 base, with 16 bases remaining between them. CDR1 ENHRY and CDR2 SYGVKD come from the germline V gene. CDR3 coding DNA: TGTGCCATCAGTGCCTTGCAGGGGACGAGGAACACTGAAGCTTTCTTT. This gives the protein CAISALQGTRNTEAFF.

This rearrangement joins TRBV25-1 to TRBJ2-3, with D perhaps matching TRBD1 or TRBD2 (6 bases each). Trimming cost V 8 bases and J 3 bases, with 15 bases left between them. CDR1 and CDR2 (germline): MGHDK, SYGVNS. CDR3 size: 14 residues. The CDR3 spells CASAEGGPTDTQYF. Written as DNA, the CDR3 is TGTGCCAGCGCAGAAGGGGGGCCTACAGATACGCAGTATTTT.

This chain links TRBV6-7 with TRBJ2-4; no clear D. TRBV6-7 carries the ORF label, with uncertain function. Trimming took off 7 bases at V and 0 bases at J, with 16 bases between the two ends. The length of the CDR3 is 16 residues. This CDR3 is CASTSGRPLAKNIQYF. In DNA, the CDR3 is TGTGCCAGCACCTCCGGACGGCCCCTAGCCAAAAACATTCAGTACTTC.

This sequence joins TRBV12-5 and TRBJ2-1; 8 positions agree with TRBD2. After removal of 5 bases from V and 5 bases from J, the junction contained 5 bases not matched to a gene. Germline V gives CDR1 LGHNT, CDR2 FRNRAP. There are 14 residues in the CDR3. This chain's CDR3 is CASGLGLAHNEQFF. CDR3 in DNA: TGTGCTAGTGGTCTCGGACTAGCCCACAATGAGCAGTTCTTC.

This clonotype has just a few counts. The chain couples TRBV7-9 to TRBJ1-1; 8 bases match TRBD1. V was clipped by 8 bases and J by 6 bases; unmatched bases: 5. The germline V gene encodes CDR1 SEHNR and CDR2 FQNEAQ (reference sequence). The CDR3 contains 12 residues. CDR3 bases: TGTGCCAGCGGACAGGGAGCGGCTGAAGCTTTCTTT. It translates to CASGQGAAEAFF. The variable domain in full, with the rest retrieved from reference TRBV7-9 and TRBJ1-1, is DTGVSQNPRHKITKRGQNVTFRCDPISEHNRLYWYRQTLGQGPEFLTYFQNEAQLEKSRLLSDRFSAERPKGSFSTLEIQRTEQGDSAMYLCASGQGAAEAFFGQGTRLTVV.

This clonotype has just a few counts. The chain combines TRBV19 with TRBJ2-4; a weak D match, TRBD1 (5 bases). Germline CDR1 is LNHDA and CDR2 is SQIVND (reference sequence). Deletions cut 5 bases from V and 3 bases from J, with 14 bases between. This CDR3 is built from 15 residues. This CDR3 reads CASSPDMTVKNIQYF. The DNA for the CDR3 is TGTGCCAGTAGTCCGGACATGACCGTCAAAAACATTCAGTACTTC.

The chain links TRBV27 to TRBJ2-5; D might be TRBD2 (5 bases). This CDR3 is 15 amino acids long. CDR1 is MNHEY, CDR2 SMNVEV, per germline (reference sequence). V gave up 8 bases and J gave up 7 bases, with 23 bases separating them. The CDR3 loop reads CASAGSEAAPRTQYF. The DNA of the CDR3 is TGTGCCAGCGCTGGGTCCGAAGCGGCCCCACGGACCCAGTACTTC.

The chain links TRBV14 to TRBJ1-2; D perhaps matches TRBD1 (5 bases). The V gene's germline CDR1 is SGHDN and CDR2 FVKESK. The CDR3 loop spans 16 amino acids. Trimming left V 0 bases short and J 4 bases short, with 15 bases between. CDR3 DNA: TGTGCCAGCAGCCAAGATCGATTAGGGGCTTTCTATGGCTACACCTTC. This sequence encodes CASSQDRLGAFYGYTF.

This clonotype was seen a handful of times. J is TRBJ2-5 and V is TRBV7-9; 7 nucleotides align to TRBD1. CDR3 length equals 14 residues. With V trimmed by 5 bases and J by 2 bases, 5 bases remained unmatched. The germline V gene has CDR1 SEHNR and CDR2 FQNEAQ (reference sequence). The CDR3 region has the DNA TGTGCCAGCAGCCCGGGACAGCTTCAAGAGACCCAGTACTTC. Translation: CASSPGQLQETQYF.

In this sample, this clonotype turned up a few times. This rearrangement joins TRBV6-1 to TRBJ1-5; 7 nucleotides align to TRBD1. The CDR3 extends over 18 amino acids. Germline assignment: CDR1 MNHNS and CDR2 SASEGT. V was clipped by 5 bases and J by 8 bases; unmatched bases: 21. The CDR3 bases are TGTGCCAGCAGTTCCGGGACAGTCGTTGACTTGGGCATGGAGCCCCAGCATTTT. Translating gives CASSSGTVVDLGMEPQHF.

This chain connects TRBV19 to TRBJ2-5; no firm D call. The germline gives CDR1 LNHDA, CDR2 SQIVND (reference sequence). The CDR3 is 17 amino acids. V was shortened by 0 bases and J by 1 base, with 15 bases between the two germline ends. The CDR3 sequence is CASSIDGQGLLQETQYF. CDR3 coding DNA: TGTGCCAGTAGTATAGATGGGCAAGGCCTCCTCCAAGAGACCCAGTACTTC.

V usage is TRBV24-1 and J usage is TRBJ2-3; 13 bases align to TRBD2. The CDR3 covers 19 residues. V trimming: 12 bases; J trimming: 0 bases; junction bases outside the gene matches: 17. Germline CDR1 KGHDR, CDR2 SFDVKD. The CDR3 loop reads CAALTPGLAGPCSTDTQYF. The CDR3 region has the DNA TGTGCCGCGCTAACTCCGGGACTAGCGGGGCCTTGTAGCACAGATACGCAGTATTTT.

V gene TRBV2 combines with J gene TRBJ2-1; the D is unclear. The CDR3 contains 14 residues. The ends were cut back, 1 base at V and 4 bases at J, with 8 bases in the middle. Germline V gene data show CDR1 as SNHLY and CDR2 as FYNNEI. CDR3 region: CASSEGSRYNEQFF. In DNA form, the CDR3 reads TGTGCCAGCAGTGAAGGTTCAAGGTACAATGAGCAGTTCTTC.

The genes are TRBV12-3 or TRBV12-4 and TRBJ2-5; either TRBD1 or TRBD2 may fit D (5 bases each). Trimming shortened V by 8 bases and J by 5 bases, and 9 bases separated the two germline ends. The CDR3 spans 11 residues. CDR3 nucleotides: TGTGCCAGCGGGGGAACCGAGACCCAGTACTTC. It is translated as CASGGTETQYF.

This clonotype came up a few times. The rearrangement links TRBV7-9 to TRBJ2-4; D is unresolved. V lost 1 base and J 10 bases, leaving 5 bases between the germline ends. Germline V lookup: CDR1 SEHNR, CDR2 FQNEAQ (reference sequence). The CDR3 runs 11 residues. CDR3 DNA: TGTGCCAGCAGCTTAGGCCTGATTCAGTACTTC. Amino acids: CASSLGLIQYF.

The chain is built from TRBV7-9 and TRBJ2-1; the D is unclear. Trimming stripped 0 bases from V and 13 bases from J, with 13 bases between. This CDR3 contains 13 residues. Germline V CDR1 and CDR2: SEHNR, FQNEAQ (reference sequence). The CDR3: CASSLASAESQFF. CDR3 bases: TGTGCCAGCAGCTTAGCGTCGGCAGAGAGTCAGTTCTTC.

This chain links TRBV7-9 with TRBJ2-7; tentatively, D is TRBD1 or TRBD2 (5 bases each). The CDR3 is made up of 15 amino acids. The germline V gene has CDR1 SEHNR and CDR2 FQNEAQ (reference sequence). Trimming stripped 5 bases from V and 0 bases from J, with 14 bases between. The CDR3 DNA is TGTGCCAGCAGCGACGGGGCACACAGCTCCTACGAGCAGTACTTC. Amino acids: CASSDGAHSSYEQYF.

The genes are TRBV5-4 and TRBJ2-1; D not certain. The ends were cut back, 7 bases at V and 4 bases at J, with 6 bases in the middle. CDR3 length equals 11 residues. From germline, CDR1 is SGHNT and CDR2 YYREEE (reference sequence). This CDR3 is CASGIYNEQFF. CDR3 nucleotides: TGTGCCAGCGGTATATACAATGAGCAGTTCTTC.